This TCR beta chain was sequenced during a study of cytomegalovirus exposure and HLA in healthy donors. PCR amplification relied on 60 Vbeta primers (plus 13 Jbeta primers). Repertoires were generated with immunoSEQ multiplex PCR, while TCRdb's copy carries only in-frame clones and drops some. Here the sample spans 120,000 to 150,000 clones, roughly 75% being singletons. At collection, donors were nominally healthy, but unrecorded immune exposures were probable. This clonotype was obtained from a man in his forties in good health and CMV-seronegative. The sample was PBMCs.

The chain's CDR3 is CASSLARGGSYEQYF. DNA of the CDR3: TGTGCCAGCAGCTTGGCCCGGGGGGGTTCCTACGAGCAGTACTTC. This sequence joins TRBV5-6 and TRBJ2-7; 8 positions match TRBD2. Trimming took 0 bases from V and 1 from J; bases not matched to a gene: 3. The germline V gene has CDR1 SGHDT and CDR2 YYEEEE. The length of the CDR3 is 15 residues.